The T cell receptor (beta chain) described here comes from a study of T-cell memory formation after mild COVID-19. Germline V gene data show CDR1 as SQVTM and CDR2 as ANQGSEA. This CDR3 region has 16 residues. Trimming shortened V by 0 bases and J by 5 bases, and 16 bases separated the two germline ends. TCRdb analysed the 5' RACE reads with MiXCR anew, one entry per CDR3 protein. The sample consists of hundreds of thousands of distinct CDR3 sequences, 17% of them appearing once. The chain links TRBV29-1 to TRBJ2-2; possibly TRBD2 for D (6 bases). The receptor comes from an adult woman who had mild COVID-19 (a few samples of this study predate the infection). Cell type and time point are not known. The sequenced material came from PBMCs or a T cell subset sorted from them (not recorded which). CDR3 sequence (DNA): TGCAGCGTTGAAGAATGGAGGAGGGTCGGGACCGGGGAGCTGTTTTTT. Translation gives CSVEEWRRVGTGELFF.